This T cell receptor beta chain came from a study of beta chain features in type 1 diabetes. Study-wide results and caveats: TCRB CDR3 length was moderately but significantly reduced in all four CD4+ subsets of Type 1 diabetes patients.

Trimming stripped 4 bases from V and 1 base from J, with 11 bases between. Germline V gives CDR1 PRHDT, CDR2 FYEKMQ (reference sequence). The CDR3 totals 14 residues. The sequenced template was cDNA made from the entire isolated RNA. Sequencing used immunoSEQ multiplex PCR; TCRdb keeps in-frame clones, though not all of them. The sample includes a few hundred thousand clones, around 24% of them seen just once. This clone has more than one count but fewer than ten. Its antigen remains unknown. This chain connects TRBV13 to TRBJ2-7; perhaps TRBD1 as D (6 bases). The sample consisted of naive CD4+ T cells from blood. This TCR was sampled from a woman younger than 45 with type 1 diabetes. The chain's CDR3 is CASSSPDRSYEQYF. The CDR3 DNA follows: TGTGCCAGCAGCTCCCCGGACAGATCCTACGAGCAGTACTTC.